This T cell receptor beta chain was captured by sequencing in a study of shared clonotypes between healthy human individuals. Notes on the study in general: Among non-shared clonotypes, generation probabilities were lower than among those shared by all four donors. Naive subsets typically showed greater estimated richness than memory subsets.

V lost 2 bases and J 10 bases, leaving 12 bases between the germline ends. Germline lookup yields CDR1 GTSNPN and CDR2 SVGIG (reference sequence). There are 12 residues in the CDR3. The assay was immunoSEQ multiplex PCR, and TCRdb's table has in-frame clones only and misses some. The profile covers approximately 2.5 million clones, with 80% to 95% appearing a single time and 0.36% taken by the ten largest. Details on this clone: What it recognizes is unknown.

The sample consisted of naive CD4+ T cells from PBMCs. This sample's subset: CD45RA+ positively selected. This chain links TRBV30 with TRBJ2-1, with unresolved D. The sequence was obtained from a man between 18 and 29 years old in good health. Some clones in this sample may be carry-over from other donors' samples. The CDR3 region has the DNA TGTGCCTGGAGTCCCGGTGGTTTGGAGCAGTTCTTC. Its translation is CAWSPGGLEQFF. Filled out from reference TRBV30 and TRBJ2-1, the complete variable domain reads SQTIHQWPATLVQPVGSPLSLECTVEGTSNPNLYWYRQAAGRGLQLLFYSVGIGQISSEVPQNLSASRPQDRQFILSSKKLLLSDSGFYLCAWSPGGLEQFFGPGTRLTVL.